What follows is one T cell receptor (beta chain) and its context. Here immunoSEQ multiplex PCR was the method, and the copy in TCRdb shows in-frame clones only, minus some. The table lists 80,000 or so clones, around 94% of them singletons. V dropped 1 base and J dropped 0; count of bases not matched to a gene: 4. CDR1 is KGHSH and CDR2 is LQKENI in the germline V gene. The CDR3 is made up of 16 amino acids. The sample is drawn from a study of control samples from healthy donors and cancer patients. The sample was blood. The clonotype originates from a woman aged 40 to 50 in good health. This chain links TRBV18 with TRBJ2-3, with TRBD1 identical over 7 bases. The CDR3 DNA reads as TGTGCCAGCTCACCACGGACGACAGGGAGCACAGATACGCAGTATTTT. Translating gives CASSPRTTGSTDTQYF. Looking up the rest from reference TRBV18 and TRBJ2-3 gives the full variable domain: NAGVMQNPRHLVRRRGQEARLRCSPMKGHSHVYWYRQLPEEGLKFMVYLQKENIIDESGMPKERFSAEFPKEGPSILRIQQVVRGDSAAYFCASSPRTTGSTDTQYFGPGTRLTVL.